This T cell receptor (beta chain) was sequenced in a study of T cell responses to AZD1222 COVID-19 vaccine. Study-level points and caveats: Donors were mostly white British, more females; clonal diversity possibly underestimated.

Between the trimmed V and J ends, which lost 0 bases and 5 bases, there was a span of 7 bases. This CDR3 comprises 13 residues. Germline CDR1 SGHNT, CDR2 YENEEA. Comments on this clone: Its specificity is unknown.

The data were produced by immunoSEQ multiplex PCR, yet TCRdb's version contains in-frame clones alone and is incomplete. The data show some 120,000 clones, roughly 87% seen once. The clonotype was recovered from an adult in good health. Source: peripheral blood, taken on day 0 of AZD1222 vaccination. The rearrangement uses TRBV11-3 and TRBJ2-5, with no clear D. The CDR3 DNA reads TGTGCCAGCAGCTTAGATCAAGGGGAGACCCAGTACTTC. Amino acids: CASSLDQGETQYF.